Sequencing of this T cell receptor beta chain was carried out in a study of T cell repertoires in cytomegalovirus infection. Study conclusions and caveats: The ex vivo response showed dominance by HLA-C-restricted CMV-specific TCR beta clonotypes.

This clonotype has at least ten counts. The antigen is unknown. TCRdb processed the reads anew with MiXCR; each CDR3 protein has one entry. In the table there are roughly 190,000 distinct CDR3 sequences, about a tenth of which are singletons. The length of the CDR3 is 16 residues. The V gene lost 5 bases and the J gene lost 8 bases, with 23 bases spanning the gap. Germline CDR1 is SGHTA and CDR2 is FQGNSA. Sequenced input: PBMCs. The receptor was isolated from a human donor in good health (CMV status not recorded). Some clones in this sample may be carry-over from other donors' samples. V usage is TRBV7-2 and J usage is TRBJ2-3, with D possibly TRBD2 on 6 matching bases. CDR3 DNA: TGTGCCAGCAGCCGAAATGGGGGGATCATGGGCGGTACGCAGTATTTT. This gives the protein CASSRNGGIMGGTQYF.